This TCR beta chain was retrieved from a study of CD8+CD57+ T cells in acquired aplastic anemia. Overall study findings and caveats: The study identified roughly 31 CD8+ CDR3 sequences shared by patients and controls.

V lost 1 base to trimming and J lost 1 base; unmatched junction nucleotides: 9. The CDR3 runs 19 residues. The germline V gene encodes CDR1 SGHTA and CDR2 FQGNSA. TCR beta VDJ and CDR3 profiling used genomic DNA as template. TCRdb re-called the reads through MiXCR, storing one row per CDR3 protein. The sample shows 200,000 or so distinct CDR3 sequences, 60% to 80% of them seen only once. Worth noting for this clonotype: Its antigen is currently unknown.

Selection for sequencing was limited to patients who had shown CD8+CD57+ cell expansion by flow cytometry. Sequencing was done on a sample of sorted CD4+, CD8+, or CD8+CD57+ T cells (not recorded which) from PBMCs. The receptor was isolated from a human donor with aplastic anemia. The V gene is TRBV7-2, the J gene TRBJ2-6; 8 bases line up with TRBD1. The CDR3 reads CASSLEGTGGRSGANVLTF. The CDR3 DNA follows: TGTGCCAGCAGCTTAGAAGGAACAGGGGGAAGGTCTGGGGCCAACGTCCTGACTTTC.